The rows below give T cell receptor beta chains drawn from one sample of a study of regulatory T cells in long-lasting Graves disease. MiXCR, run by TCRdb on the multiplex PCR reads, gives a single entry per CDR3 protein. The data show roughly 430,000 distinct CDR3 sequences, roughly 15% seen once. This sample also appeared in a second study, on T cells in Graves' hyperthyroidism and ophthalmopathy.

Sequenced here: peripheral blood mononuclear cells (PBMCs), sampled at new diagnosis, from a patient treated with antithyroid drugs. The receptor source for this set is a woman in her 30s with Graves disease. Both conserved end residues are part of each CDR3. The D gene is left open where the match is weak. Expanded clones are given a class, and other clones once, few, many or no size at all.

few	TRBV5-1	TRBD2	TRBJ2-5	TGCGCCAGCAGCTTGGTTCCGGGAGGGGGACAAGAGACCCAGTACTTC	CASSLVPGGGQETQYF
few	TRBV9	-	TRBJ2-3	TGTGCCAGCGACGTTAGCGGAGACGGACCAGATACGCAGTATTTT	CASDVSGDGPDTQYF
many	TRBV6-2/TRBV6-3	-	TRBJ2-7	TGTGCCAGCAGTTTTAACCGGGTCTACGAGCAGTACTTC	CASSFNRVYEQYF
many	TRBV6-1	-	TRBJ2-1	TGTGCCAGCAGAACTCTACAGAATGAGCAGTTCTTC	CASRTLQNEQFF
-	TRBV15	TRBD1	TRBJ1-2	TGTGCCACCAGCAGAGTGAGACAGGGCGAGGATGGCTACACCTTC	CATSRVRQGEDGYTF
many	TRBV6-5	TRBD1	TRBJ2-1	TGTGCCAGCAGTTACGGCACCGGGACAGGGTACAATGAGCAGTTCTTC	CASSYGTGTGYNEQFF
-	TRBV6-2/TRBV6-3	TRBD1	TRBJ2-7	TGTGCCAGCAGTGACAGGGGACTCGGAAGGGGGTACTTC	CASSDRGLGRGYF
many	TRBV6-5	-	TRBJ2-5	TGTGCCAGCAGTTACTCCCGGGGGAGGTACCAAGAGACCCAGTACTTC	CASSYSRGRYQETQYF
-	TRBV10-3	TRBD1	TRBJ2-7	TGTGCCATCAGCAAGACAGGGGAAGAGCAGTACTTC	CAISKTGEEQYF
-	TRBV11-2	TRBD2	TRBJ2-1	TGTGCCAGCAGCTTAGGAAAATACCGCGGGAGCTCCTACAATGAGCAGTTCTTC	CASSLGKYRGSSYNEQFF
many	TRBV27	TRBD1	TRBJ2-5	TGTGCCAGCAGTTTCAGGGGGCGAAATTTCCAAGAGACCCAGTACTTC	CASSFRGRNFQETQYF
-	TRBV19	-	TRBJ2-3	TGTGCCAGTACCGACGACAGATATACGCAGTATTTT	CASTDDRYTQYF
many	TRBV5-1	-	TRBJ2-7	TGTGCCAGCAGCTTGGTAGGTGCAGCCGGGGAGAGAAACGAGCAGTACTTC	CASSLVGAAGERNEQYF
many	TRBV5-1	-	TRBJ2-5	TGTGCCAGCAGCTTAGGGACAGAGACCCAGTACTTC	CASSLGTETQYF
-	TRBV28	TRBD2	TRBJ2-7	TGTGCCAGCAGCCGCCCCGATCCCCGCGGGGGAAGCTCCTACGAGCAGTACTTC	CASSRPDPRGGSSYEQYF
many	TRBV3-1	-	TRBJ2-3	TGTGCCAGCAGCCAAGTACTCCGGAGGGAAGGGAAGTATTTT	CASSQVLRREGKYF
-	TRBV6-1	-	TRBJ2-2	TGTGCCAGCAACCGAGGGCCGACCGGGGAGCTGTTTTTT	CASNRGPTGELFF
many	TRBV3-1	-	TRBJ2-1	TGTGCCAGCAGCCAAGATCGGAGGGCTAGCGTCTACAATGAGCAGTTCTTC	CASSQDRRASVYNEQFF
once	TRBV20-1	-	TRBJ1-2	TGCAGTGCCAAATACGCAGGGGCGCATGGCTACACCTTC	CSAKYAGAHGYTF
many	TRBV10-3	-	TRBJ1-1	TGTGCCATCAGTGGAACAGGTCGTCTGAACACTGAAGCTTTCTTT	CAISGTGRLNTEAFF
many	TRBV29-1	TRBD1	TRBJ1-2	TGCAGCGTTGATCGACAGGGGACTAACTATGGCTACACCTTC	CSVDRQGTNYGYTF
-	TRBV5-4	TRBD2	TRBJ2-1	TGTGCCAGCAGCTATCTAGGACTAGCGGGCCGATACAATGAGCAGTTCTTC	CASSYLGLAGRYNEQFF
-	TRBV6-5	-	TRBJ1-5	TGTGCCAGCAGTTACGCAGGGGCTCAGCCCCAGCATTTT	CASSYAGAQPQHF
-	TRBV6-2/TRBV6-3	-	TRBJ2-3	TGTGCCATCAGGTCCCCTAGCACAGATACGCAGTATTTT	CAIRSPSTDTQYF
many	TRBV20-1	-	TRBJ1-1	TGCAGTGCCAGACTAAGTGGGGAATTCACTGAAGCTTTCTTT	CSARLSGEFTEAFF
few	TRBV28	-	TRBJ2-1	TGTGCCAGCAGTTCAACAAAATCCTTTTACAATGAGCAGTTCTTC	CASSSTKSFYNEQFF
once	TRBV29-1	TRBD2	TRBJ2-7	TGCAGCGTTGAGGGACTAGCGGGGAGCTCCTACGAGCAGTACTTC	CSVEGLAGSSYEQYF
few	TRBV29-1	TRBD2	TRBJ2-5	TGCAGCGTTGAAGCCTCCGGGGGACTAGCGATTCAAGAGACCCAGTACTTC	CSVEASGGLAIQETQYF
few	TRBV13	-	TRBJ2-7	TGTGCCAGCAGCCTGAGTGGGCAGTACTTC	CASSLSGQYF
once	TRBV5-1	TRBD2	TRBJ2-1	TGCGCCAGCAGCTGGCTAGCGGGAGGGCCAGGTAATGAGCAGTTCTTC	CASSWLAGGPGNEQFF
few	TRBV2	-	TRBJ2-1	-	CASSVGSGSFNEQLF
few	TRBV28	-	TRBJ1-2	TGTGCCAGCACCCCCCGTACAGGCCTGTATGGCTACACCTTC	CASTPRTGLYGYTF
many	TRBV29-1	TRBD2	TRBJ2-7	TGCAGCGTGGGGGCTAGCGGGAGTGGAATATACCACGGGCAGTACTTC	CSVGASGSGIYHGQYF
many	TRBV27	-	TRBJ1-1	TGTGCCAGCAGGCCTCGAAGGGGTGAGGAAGCTTTCTTT	CASRPRRGEEAFF
few	TRBV5-6	TRBD1	TRBJ2-5	TGTGCCAGCAGCTCTCCATACAGGGGGCTGGAGACCCAGTACTTC	CASSSPYRGLETQYF
-	TRBV4-3	TRBD2	TRBJ2-1	TGCGCCAGCAGCCACCACACTAGCGGAGCCTACAATGAGCAGTTCTTC	CASSHHTSGAYNEQFF
-	TRBV27	TRBD1	TRBJ2-7	TGTGCCAGCAGTTTATCTCTAGGGACAGACTACGAGCAGTACTTC	CASSLSLGTDYEQYF
few	TRBV6-5	TRBD1	TRBJ1-1	TGTGCCAGCAGTTACACGACAGGGGCCAAAGCTTTCTTT	CASSYTTGAKAFF
few	TRBV28	-	TRBJ1-1	TGTGCCAGCAGTTTAGACAGGTGGGGTGAGAAGAACACTGAAGCTTTCTTT	CASSLDRWGEKNTEAFF
-	TRBV27	TRBD1	TRBJ1-6	TGTGCCAGCTACCCCGGGACAGGGAGACGAAGCTCCTATAATTCACCCCTCCACTTT	CASYPGTGRRSSYNSPLHF
-	TRBV7-9	-	TRBJ2-3	TGTGCCAGCAGCTCCAAGGGTACGCAGTATTTT	CASSSKGTQYF
-	TRBV19	-	TRBJ1-5	TGTGCCAGTAGTATAGAAGGAGGGGGGCAGCCCCAGCATTTT	CASSIEGGGQPQHF
-	TRBV20-1	TRBD2	TRBJ2-3	TGCAGTGCCCCCGTTCGGGAGGGCCGAGATACGCAGTATTTT	CSAPVREGRDTQYF
many	TRBV29-1	-	TRBJ2-1	TGCAGCGTTGAAGATCGGACAGTGCTCTACAATGAGCAGTTCTTC	CSVEDRTVLYNEQFF
-	TRBV9	TRBD2	TRBJ2-1	TGTGCCAGCAGCGAGAGACTAGCGGGGTACAATGAGCAGTTCTTC	CASSERLAGYNEQFF
-	TRBV11-2	-	TRBJ2-2	TGTGCCAGCAGCCAAGAGGACGCCGGGGAGCTGTTTTTT	CASSQEDAGELFF
many	TRBV2	-	TRBJ1-5	TGTGCCAGCAGTGAGACGGCCGGGGTCAGCAATCAGCCCCAGCATTTT	CASSETAGVSNQPQHF
once	TRBV28	-	TRBJ2-4	TGTGCCAGCAGCCCAGTGGACAGTGTCAAAAACATTCAGTACTTC	CASSPVDSVKNIQYF
few	TRBV7-2	-	TRBJ1-2	TGTGCCAGCAGTGAGAAGACAGCTGGCTATGGCTACACCTTC	CASSEKTAGYGYTF
many	TRBV6-1	-	TRBJ1-1	TGTGCCAGCAACTTACGTACGCCTAACACTGAAGCTTTCTTT	CASNLRTPNTEAFF
few	TRBV20-1	-	TRBJ2-7	TGCAGTGCCCCGGATGGGTCCTACGAGCAGTACTTC	CSAPDGSYEQYF
few	TRBV18	-	TRBJ2-7	TGTGCCAGCTCAGGGGCAGCGAGTCTAAATTTCTACGAGCAGTACTTC	CASSGAASLNFYEQYF
many	TRBV28	-	TRBJ2-7	TGTGCCAGCAGGGCAGGGTGGACCTACGAGCAGTACTTC	CASRAGWTYEQYF
few	TRBV5-5	-	TRBJ2-1	TGTGCCAGCAGCTTCACCCAAGAGCAGTTCTTC	CASSFTQEQFF
many	TRBV11-2	-	TRBJ1-2	TGTGCCAGCAGGATCGGGGGCAAGATCAAGTCCTACACCTTC	CASRIGGKIKSYTF
many	TRBV20-1	-	TRBJ2-5	TGCAGTGCTAGGGCGGGGCAGGGGGACCAAGAGACCCAGTACTTC	CSARAGQGDQETQYF
-	TRBV9	-	TRBJ2-3	TGTGCCAGCAGCCTCTCTTGGACAGCAAGCACAGATACGCAGTATTTT	CASSLSWTASTDTQYF